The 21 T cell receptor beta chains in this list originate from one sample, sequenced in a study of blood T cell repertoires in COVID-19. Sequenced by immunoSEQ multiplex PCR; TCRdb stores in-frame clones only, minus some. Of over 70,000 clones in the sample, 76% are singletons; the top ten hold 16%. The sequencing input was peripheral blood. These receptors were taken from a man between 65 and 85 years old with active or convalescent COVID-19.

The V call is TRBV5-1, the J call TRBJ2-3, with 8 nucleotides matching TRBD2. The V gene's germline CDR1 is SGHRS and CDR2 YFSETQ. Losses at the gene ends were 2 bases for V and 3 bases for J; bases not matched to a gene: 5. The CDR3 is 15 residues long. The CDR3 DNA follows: TGCGCCAGCAGCTTCTCGGGGGGGAGAACAGATACGCAGTATTTT. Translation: CASSFSGGRTDTQYF.

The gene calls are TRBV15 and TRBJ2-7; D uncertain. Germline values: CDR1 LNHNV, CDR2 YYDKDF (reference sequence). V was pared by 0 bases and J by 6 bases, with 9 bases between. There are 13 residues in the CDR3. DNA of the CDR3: TGTGCCACCAGCAGAGATCGGGTGGGCGAGCAGTACTTC. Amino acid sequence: CATSRDRVGEQYF.

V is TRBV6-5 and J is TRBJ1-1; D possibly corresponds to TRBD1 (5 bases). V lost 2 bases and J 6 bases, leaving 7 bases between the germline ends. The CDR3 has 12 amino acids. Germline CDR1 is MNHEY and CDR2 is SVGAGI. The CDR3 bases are TGTGCCAGCAGTTACGGGGGGGCTGAAGCTTTCTTT. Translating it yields CASSYGGAEAFF.

CDR3 amino acids: CASSFNSGPLHF. As DNA, the CDR3 is TGTGCCAGCAGCTTCAACTCCGGACCCCTCCACTTT. This rearrangement joins TRBV5-5 to TRBJ1-6, with D unresolved. Germline CDR1 and CDR2: SGHKS and YYEKEE (reference sequence). Trimming shortened V by 2 bases and J by 12 bases, and 9 bases separated the two germline ends. The CDR3 runs 12 residues.

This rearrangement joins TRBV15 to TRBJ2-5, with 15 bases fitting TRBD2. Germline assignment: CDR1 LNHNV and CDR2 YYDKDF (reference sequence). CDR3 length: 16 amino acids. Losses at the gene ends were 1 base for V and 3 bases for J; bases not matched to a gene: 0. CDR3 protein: CATSRGTSGGEETQYF. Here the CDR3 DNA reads TGTGCCACCAGCAGAGGGACTAGCGGGGGGGAAGAGACCCAGTACTTC.

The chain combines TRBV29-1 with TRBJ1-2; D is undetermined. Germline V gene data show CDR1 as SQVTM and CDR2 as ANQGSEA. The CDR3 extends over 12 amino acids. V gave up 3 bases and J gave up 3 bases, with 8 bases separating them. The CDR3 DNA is TGCAGCGTTGATCACAGCTACTATGGCTACACCTTC. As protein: CSVDHSYYGYTF.

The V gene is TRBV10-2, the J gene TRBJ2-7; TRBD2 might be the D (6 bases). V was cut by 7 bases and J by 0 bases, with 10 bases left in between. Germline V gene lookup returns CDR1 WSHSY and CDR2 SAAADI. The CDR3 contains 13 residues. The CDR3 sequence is CASKRGISYEQYF. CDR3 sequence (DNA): TGCGCCAGCAAACGGGGGATCTCCTACGAGCAGTACTTC.

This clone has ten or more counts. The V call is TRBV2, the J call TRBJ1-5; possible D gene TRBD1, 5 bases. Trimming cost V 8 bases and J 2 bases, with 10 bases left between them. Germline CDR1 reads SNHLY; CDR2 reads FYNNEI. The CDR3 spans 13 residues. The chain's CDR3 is CASAVQGNQPQHF. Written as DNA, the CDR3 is TGTGCCAGCGCGGTACAGGGCAATCAGCCCCAGCATTTT.

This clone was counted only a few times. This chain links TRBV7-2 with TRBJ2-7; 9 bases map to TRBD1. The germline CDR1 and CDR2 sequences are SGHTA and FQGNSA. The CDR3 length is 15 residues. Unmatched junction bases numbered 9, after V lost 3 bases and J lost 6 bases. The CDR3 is CASSLTGTGLIEQYF. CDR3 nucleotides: TGTGCCAGCAGCTTGACCGGGACAGGGCTGATCGAGCAGTACTTC. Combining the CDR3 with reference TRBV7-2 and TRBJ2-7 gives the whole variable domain GAGVSQSPSNKVTEKGKDVELRCDPISGHTALYWYRQSLGQGLEFLIYFQGNSAPDKSGLPSDRFSAERTGGSVSTLTIQRTQQEDSAVYLCASSLTGTGLIEQYFGPGTRLTVT.

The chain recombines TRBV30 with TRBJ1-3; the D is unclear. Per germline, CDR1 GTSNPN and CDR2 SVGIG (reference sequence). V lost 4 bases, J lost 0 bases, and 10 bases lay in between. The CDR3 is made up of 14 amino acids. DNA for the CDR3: TGTGCCTGGAAGTCGGAGAGCTCTGGAAACACCATATATTTT. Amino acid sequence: CAWKSESSGNTIYF.

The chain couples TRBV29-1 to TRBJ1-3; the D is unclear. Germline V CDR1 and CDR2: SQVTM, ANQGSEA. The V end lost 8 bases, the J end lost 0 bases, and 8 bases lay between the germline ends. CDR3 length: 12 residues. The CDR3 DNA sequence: TGCAGCATCCGGGGCTCTGGAAACACCATATATTTT. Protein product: CSIRGSGNTIYF.

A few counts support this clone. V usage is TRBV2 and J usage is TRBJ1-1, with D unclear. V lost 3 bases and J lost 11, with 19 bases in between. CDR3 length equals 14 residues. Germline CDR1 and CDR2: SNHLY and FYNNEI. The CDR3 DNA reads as TGTGCCAGCAGTGAGAGATTGGCCGGCGGCGTCGCTTTCTTT. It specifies CASSERLAGGVAFF.

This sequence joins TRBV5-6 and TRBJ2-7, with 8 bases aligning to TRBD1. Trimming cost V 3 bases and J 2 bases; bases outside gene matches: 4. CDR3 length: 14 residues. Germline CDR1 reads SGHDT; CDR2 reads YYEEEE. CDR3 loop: CASSYGTGAYEQYF. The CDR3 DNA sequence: TGTGCCAGCAGCTACGGGACAGGAGCCTACGAGCAGTACTTC.

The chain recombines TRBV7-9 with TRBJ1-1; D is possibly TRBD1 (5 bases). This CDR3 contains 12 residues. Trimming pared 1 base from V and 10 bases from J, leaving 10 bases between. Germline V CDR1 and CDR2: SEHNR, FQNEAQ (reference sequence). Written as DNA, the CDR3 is TGTGCCAGCAGCTTAGGGGGCCCCGCAGCTTTCTTT. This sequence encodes CASSLGGPAAFF.

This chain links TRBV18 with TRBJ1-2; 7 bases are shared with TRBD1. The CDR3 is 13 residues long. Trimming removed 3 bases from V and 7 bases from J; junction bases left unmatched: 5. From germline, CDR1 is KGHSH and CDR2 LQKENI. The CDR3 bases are TGTGCCAGCTCACCCTCGACAGGGACTGGCTACACCTTC. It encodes CASSPSTGTGYTF.

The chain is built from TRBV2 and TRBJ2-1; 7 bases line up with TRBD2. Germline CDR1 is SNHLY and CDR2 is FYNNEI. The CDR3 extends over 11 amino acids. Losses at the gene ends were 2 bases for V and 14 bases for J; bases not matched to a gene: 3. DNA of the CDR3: TGTGCCAGCAGTGAAAATCGGGGGGAGTTCTTC. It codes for CASSENRGEFF.

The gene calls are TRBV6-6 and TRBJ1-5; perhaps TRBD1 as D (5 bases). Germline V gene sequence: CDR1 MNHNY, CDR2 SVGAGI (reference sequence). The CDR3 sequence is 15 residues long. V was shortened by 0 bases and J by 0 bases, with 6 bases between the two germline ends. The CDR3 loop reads CASSYSRDSNQPQHF. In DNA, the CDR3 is TGTGCCAGCAGTTACTCCAGGGATAGCAATCAGCCCCAGCATTTT.

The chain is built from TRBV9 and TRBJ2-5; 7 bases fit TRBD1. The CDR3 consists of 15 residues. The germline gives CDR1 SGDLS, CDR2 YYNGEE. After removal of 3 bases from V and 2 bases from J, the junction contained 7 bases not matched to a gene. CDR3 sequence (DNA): TGTGCCAGCAGCGCAGGCTACAGGGGACAAGAGACCCAGTACTTC. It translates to CASSAGYRGQETQYF.

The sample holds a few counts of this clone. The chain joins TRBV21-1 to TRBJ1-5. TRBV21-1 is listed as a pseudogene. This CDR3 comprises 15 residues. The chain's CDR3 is CARSPPMEHNQPQHF. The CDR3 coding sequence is TGTGCCAGATCACCCCCCATGGAGCATAATCAGCCCCAGCATTTT.

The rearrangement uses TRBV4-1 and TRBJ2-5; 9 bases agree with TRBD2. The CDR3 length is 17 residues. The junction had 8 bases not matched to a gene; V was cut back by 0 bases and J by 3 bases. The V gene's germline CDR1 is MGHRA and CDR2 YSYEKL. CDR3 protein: CASSQERGRGGEETQYF. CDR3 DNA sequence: TGCGCCAGCAGCCAAGAAAGAGGCCGCGGGGGGGAAGAGACCCAGTACTTC.

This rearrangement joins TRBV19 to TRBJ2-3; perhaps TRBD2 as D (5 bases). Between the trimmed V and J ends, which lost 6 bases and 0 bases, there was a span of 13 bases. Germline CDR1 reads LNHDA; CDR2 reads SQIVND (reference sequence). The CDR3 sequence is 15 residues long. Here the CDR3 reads CASRVSGISTDTQYF. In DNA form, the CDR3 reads TGTGCCAGTAGAGTAAGCGGAATAAGCACAGATACGCAGTATTTT. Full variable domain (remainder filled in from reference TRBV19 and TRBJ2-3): DGGITQSPKYLFRKEGQNVTLSCEQNLNHDAMYWYRQDPGQGLRLIYYSQIVNDFQKGDIAEGYSVSREKKESFPLTVTSAQKNPTAFYLCASRVSGISTDTQYFGPGTRLTVL.